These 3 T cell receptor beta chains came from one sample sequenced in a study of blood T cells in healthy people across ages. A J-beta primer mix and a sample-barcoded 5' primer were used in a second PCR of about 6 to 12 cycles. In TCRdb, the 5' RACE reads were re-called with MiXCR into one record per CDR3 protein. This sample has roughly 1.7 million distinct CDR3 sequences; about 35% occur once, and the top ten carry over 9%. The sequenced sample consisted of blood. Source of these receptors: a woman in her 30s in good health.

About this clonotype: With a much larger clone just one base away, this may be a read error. Here the CDR3 DNA reads TGTGCCAGCACTAGCGGGAGCACAGATACGCAGTATTTT. Its translation: CASTSGSTDTQYF. The chain is built from TRBV12-3 or TRBV12-4 and TRBJ2-3; 8 nucleotides line up with TRBD2. The CDR3 extends over 13 amino acids. Germline trimming cut 7 bases from V and 0 bases from J; bases unmatched to any gene: 0.

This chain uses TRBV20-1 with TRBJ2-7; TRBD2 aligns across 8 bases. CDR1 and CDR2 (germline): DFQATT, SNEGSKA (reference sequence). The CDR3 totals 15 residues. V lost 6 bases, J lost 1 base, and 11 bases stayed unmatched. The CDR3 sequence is CSAARREAQSYEQYF. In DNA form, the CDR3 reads TGCAGTGCCGCTCGGCGGGAGGCCCAATCCTACGAGCAGTACTTC.

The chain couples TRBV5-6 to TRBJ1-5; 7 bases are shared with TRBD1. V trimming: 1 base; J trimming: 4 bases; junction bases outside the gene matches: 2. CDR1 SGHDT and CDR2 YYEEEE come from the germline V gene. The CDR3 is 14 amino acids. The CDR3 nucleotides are TGTGCCAGCAGCTTGTTGGGACAGAATCAGCCCCAGCATTTT. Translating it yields CASSLLGQNQPQHF.